This TCR beta chain was observed in a study of blood T cell repertoires in COVID-19. Only in-frame clones appear in the TCRdb table, and some are missing; sequencing was by immunoSEQ multiplex PCR. The sample has about 9,200 clones, 75% to 85% seen once; the top ten hold around 7.2%. CDR3 size: 15 residues. Germline assignment: CDR1 WNHNN and CDR2 SYGVQD (reference sequence). V lost 4 bases and J lost 5; bases outside the gene matches: 4. This clonotype originated in a man in his sixties or seventies with active COVID-19. The chain couples TRBV10-1 to TRBJ2-3, with 12 bases matching TRBD2. The sequenced material came from peripheral blood. The CDR3: CASSVRTSGKDTQYF. The CDR3 DNA is TGCGCCAGCAGTGTCCGGACTAGCGGGAAAGATACGCAGTATTTT.